These 30 T cell receptor beta chains were sequenced from one sample in a study of OX40 agonist ivuxolimab in advanced cancers. Produced via immunoSEQ multiplex PCR; TCRdb's table is partial and in-frame only. The sample holds just over 40,000 clones, 88% seen once. Here the sequenced sample was CD4+ or CD8+ T cells sorted from blood, taken in a trial of the OX40 agonist ivuxolimab. These receptors were collected from an adult with an advanced solid tumor such as melanoma, head and neck, liver or kidney cancer.

The chain couples TRBV10-1 to TRBJ2-1; possible D gene TRBD2, 6 bases. The CDR3 is made up of 14 amino acids. The ends were cut back, 3 bases at V and 4 bases at J, with 10 bases in the middle. Per germline, CDR1 WNHNN and CDR2 SYGVQD (reference sequence). CDR3 residues: CASSDLGLYNEQFF. CDR3 sequence (DNA): TGCGCCAGCAGTGACCTGGGACTTTACAATGAGCAGTTCTTC.

The chain couples TRBV4-1 to TRBJ2-2; TRBD2 is a possible D gene (5 bases). V dropped 6 bases and J dropped 1 base, with 9 bases sitting between them. CDR1 and CDR2 (germline): MGHRA, YSYEKL. The CDR3 sequence is 14 residues long. The CDR3 nucleotides read TGCGCCAGCAGGCGGACTCGGAACACCGGGGAGCTGTTTTTT. Its protein product is CASRRTRNTGELFF.

The rearrangement joins TRBV6-5 to TRBJ1-1, with a weak D call TRBD1 (5 bases). V dropped 4 bases and J dropped 4 bases, with 10 bases sitting between them. The CDR3 extends over 13 amino acids. In germline, CDR1 is MNHEY, CDR2 SVGAGI. CDR3 region: CASSWPGTTEAFF. The CDR3 DNA reads TGTGCCAGCAGTTGGCCGGGGACCACTGAAGCTTTCTTT.

V usage is TRBV29-1 and J usage is TRBJ1-3; D gene uncertain. The ends were cut back, 5 bases at V and 1 base at J, with 3 bases in the middle. Germline V gene lookup returns CDR1 SQVTM and CDR2 ANQGSEA. The CDR3 extends over 11 amino acids. The CDR3 DNA is TGCAGCGTTCCATCTGGAAACACCATATATTTT. It codes for CSVPSGNTIYF.

The chain uses TRBV5-1 and TRBJ1-1; the D is unclear. This CDR3 spans 16 amino acids. V lost 1 base to trimming and J lost 0 bases, with 13 bases between them. Per germline, CDR1 SGHRS and CDR2 YFSETQ. DNA of the CDR3: TGCGCCAGCAGCTTGAGTTCCGCTACCATGAACACTGAAGCTTTCTTT. It codes for CASSLSSATMNTEAFF.

The chain uses TRBV6-1 and TRBJ2-1; 7 bases match TRBD1. After removal of 5 bases from V and 4 bases from J, the junction contained 5 bases not matched to a gene. Germline CDR1 reads MNHNS; CDR2 reads SASEGT. CDR3 length equals 14 residues. CDR3 DNA: TGTGCCAGCAGTAACAGGGGAACATACAATGAGCAGTTCTTC. This encodes CASSNRGTYNEQFF.

The chain is built from TRBV10-3 and TRBJ2-1, with 11 bases aligning to TRBD2. The CDR3 runs 17 residues. The trim removed 6 bases at V and 9 bases at J, leaving 16 bases unmatched. The germline gives CDR1 ENHRY, CDR2 SYGVKD. CDR3 DNA sequence: TGTGCCATCAGCCAGGGTCCGGGACTAGCGGTTTTAGGTGAGCAGTTCTTC. Its protein is CAISQGPGLAVLGEQFF.

J is TRBJ2-1 and V is TRBV9, with 7 bases lining up with TRBD2. After removal of 4 bases from V and 8 bases from J, the junction contained 15 bases not matched to a gene. The CDR3 is 16 residues long. CDR1 is SGDLS and CDR2 is YYNGEE in the germline V gene. CDR3 region: CASSPGGLHLRDEQFF. The CDR3 nucleotides read TGTGCCAGCAGCCCGGGGGGACTACACCTGCGGGATGAGCAGTTCTTC. Full variable domain (rest looked up from reference TRBV9 and TRBJ2-1): DSGVTQTPKHLITATGQRVTLRCSPRSGDLSVYWYQQSLDQGLQFLIQYYNGEERAKGNILERFSAQQFPDLHSELNLSSLELGDSALYFCASSPGGLHLRDEQFFGPGTRLTVL.

The chain has TRBV2 and TRBJ2-5; 7 bases are a match to TRBD1. CDR3 length: 14 residues. After removal of 2 bases from V and 2 bases from J, the junction contained 2 bases not matched to a gene. Germline CDR1 SNHLY, CDR2 FYNNEI. This chain's CDR3 is CASSETGVQETQYF. The CDR3 DNA follows: TGTGCCAGCAGTGAAACAGGGGTGCAAGAGACCCAGTACTTC.

This clone has only one observation. The V call is TRBV27, the J call TRBJ1-2, with 9 nucleotides matching TRBD1. Per the germline V gene, CDR1 is MNHEY and CDR2 is SMNVEV (reference sequence). Losses at the gene ends were 2 bases for V and 4 bases for J; bases not matched to a gene: 8. This CDR3 is 16 amino acids long. The CDR3 DNA sequence: TGTGCCAGCAGTTTAGGTTTTGGGACAGGGCCCTATGGCTACACCTTC. This sequence encodes CASSLGFGTGPYGYTF.

This clone has just a few counts. V and J are TRBV5-6 and TRBJ1-2; a weak D match, TRBD1 (6 bases). CDR1 and CDR2 from the germline V gene are SGHDT and YYEEEE. V was cut by 4 bases and J by 0 bases, with 13 bases left in between. The CDR3 covers 15 residues. CDR3 nucleotides: TGTGCCAGCAGCCTAGGACAGCGAGCTAACTATGGCTACACCTTC. As protein: CASSLGQRANYGYTF.

This chain connects TRBV7-6 to TRBJ2-1, with 14 nucleotides matching TRBD2. With V trimmed by 1 base and J by 7 bases, 15 bases remained unmatched. Germline loops: CDR1 SGHVS, CDR2 FNYEAQ. The CDR3 has 20 amino acids. The CDR3 loop is CASSLVDGPGTSGRRNEQFF. CDR3 nucleotides: TGTGCCAGCAGCTTAGTTGATGGGCCCGGGACTAGCGGGAGAAGGAATGAGCAGTTCTTC. Combining the CDR3 with reference TRBV7-6 and TRBJ2-1 gives the whole variable domain GAGVSQSPRYKVTKRGQDVALRCDPISGHVSLYWYRQALGQGPEFLTYFNYEAQQDKSGLPNDRFSAERPEGSISTLTIQRTEQRDSAMYRCASSLVDGPGTSGRRNEQFFGPGTRLTVL.

The chain carries TRBV6-5 and TRBJ2-7, with D uncertain. This CDR3 has 16 residues. V shed 0 bases and J shed 0 bases, with 12 bases lying between them. Germline V gene sequence: CDR1 MNHEY, CDR2 SVGAGI. CDR3 loop: CASSYSQSISSYEQYF. The CDR3 nucleotides read TGTGCCAGCAGTTACTCCCAGTCTATAAGCTCCTACGAGCAGTACTTC.

This clone was seen only once. This sequence is one base from a far larger clone and is likely a read error. The chain recombines TRBV5-6 with TRBJ2-1, with D unresolved. V was pared by 0 bases and J by 6 bases, with 7 bases between. The CDR3 runs to 13 residues. Germline CDR1 is SGHDT and CDR2 is YYEEEE. CDR3 sequence (DNA): TGTGCCAGCAGCTTGGTGTGGGGCAATGAGCAGTTCTTC. It codes for CASSLVWGNEQFF.

This clone was seen a handful of times. The chain recombines TRBV19 with TRBJ2-7; 8 nucleotides line up with TRBD2. Looked up from germline, CDR1 is LNHDA and CDR2 is SQIVND (reference sequence). The V gene end was trimmed by 5 bases and the J gene end by 2 bases; junction bases not matched to a gene: 8. The CDR3 runs to 15 residues. Here the CDR3 reads CASSPGLVGPYEQYF. Here the CDR3 DNA reads TGTGCCAGTAGTCCGGGACTAGTCGGCCCCTACGAGCAGTACTTC. The full variable domain, in which reference TRBV19 and TRBJ2-7 provide the parts outside the CDR3, is DGGITQSPKYLFRKEGQNVTLSCEQNLNHDAMYWYRQDPGQGLRLIYYSQIVNDFQKGDIAEGYSVSREKKESFPLTVTSAQKNPTAFYLCASSPGLVGPYEQYFGPGTRLTVT.

The gene calls are TRBV2 and TRBJ2-3; D is perhaps TRBD2 (5 bases). Trimming shortened V by 2 bases and J by 2 bases, and 14 bases separated the two germline ends. Germline CDR1 SNHLY, CDR2 FYNNEI. CDR3 size: 16 residues. The CDR3 DNA is TGTGCCAGCAGTGAAAGTGTAGCGTTAAACACAGATACGCAGTATTTT. Protein sequence: CASSESVALNTDTQYF. The variable domain in full, with the rest retrieved from reference TRBV2 and TRBJ2-3, is EPEVTQTPSHQVTQMGQEVILRCVPISNHLYFYWYRQILGQKVEFLVSFYNNEISEKSEIFDDQFSVERPDGSNFTLKIRSTKLEDSAMYFCASSESVALNTDTQYFGPGTRLTVL.

This chain uses TRBV15 with TRBJ2-1; 11 positions match TRBD2. This CDR3 region has 20 residues. The germline CDR1 and CDR2 sequences are LNHNV and YYDKDF (reference sequence). V lost 5 bases and J lost 4; bases outside the gene matches: 19. The CDR3 DNA follows: TGTGCCACCAGCGGCCAGGACGGCGGGACTAGCGGAGCAGCATACAATGAGCAGTTCTTC. Residues: CATSGQDGGTSGAAYNEQFF.

The chain combines TRBV7-3 with TRBJ1-1; 9 bases map to TRBD1. CDR1 SGHTA and CDR2 FQGTGA come from the germline V gene. CDR3 length: 16 residues. V lost 5 bases, J lost 0 bases, and 7 bases stayed unmatched. The chain's CDR3 is CASSPTGGALNTEAFF. The CDR3, as DNA: TGTGCCAGCAGCCCAACAGGGGGCGCCTTGAACACTGAAGCTTTCTTT.

This rearrangement joins TRBV21-1 to TRBJ2-1. TRBV21-1 is classified as a pseudogene. This CDR3 contains 14 residues. Here the CDR3 DNA reads TGTGCCAGCAGCAAAACTGGCAGCTACAATGAGCAGTTCTTC. Its protein is CASSKTGSYNEQFF.

The rearrangement uses TRBV27 and TRBJ2-7; D may be TRBD2 (5 bases). V lost 3 bases to trimming and J lost 4 bases, with 10 bases between them. Germline assignment: CDR1 MNHEY and CDR2 SMNVEV (reference sequence). This CDR3 has 13 amino acids. CDR3 DNA: TGTGCCAGCAGTTTCTTTTCGGGGTACGAGCAGTACTTC. Protein sequence: CASSFFSGYEQYF.

In its sample, this clone was seen once. V gene TRBV2 combines with J gene TRBJ2-1; 9 positions match TRBD2. CDR1 SNHLY and CDR2 FYNNEI come from the germline V gene. This CDR3 region has 14 residues. V was clipped by 6 bases and J by 4 bases; unmatched bases: 4. CDR3 protein: CASRHSGGYNEQFF. CDR3 DNA: TGTGCCAGCAGGCATAGCGGGGGATACAATGAGCAGTTCTTC.

The chain recombines TRBV6-5 with TRBJ2-7; D possibly corresponds to TRBD1 (6 bases). This CDR3 spans 14 amino acids. V was pared by 5 bases and J by 7 bases, with 18 bases between. CDR1 is MNHEY and CDR2 is SVGAGI in the germline V gene. CDR3 in DNA: TGTGCCAGCAGTGACACTGGCGGTAGGGGGGAGCAGTACTTC. As protein: CASSDTGGRGEQYF.

V and J are TRBV6-1 and TRBJ2-7; tentatively, D is TRBD1 or TRBD2 (5 bases each). This CDR3 has 13 residues. The germline CDR1 and CDR2 sequences are MNHNS and SASEGT. Trimming removed 1 base from V and 4 bases from J, with 8 bases in between. Here the CDR3 reads CASSEGGMYEQYF. As DNA, the CDR3 is TGTGCCAGCAGTGAAGGGGGGATGTACGAGCAGTACTTC.

This sequence joins TRBV7-9 and TRBJ1-2, with 7 bases matching TRBD1. Trimming cost V 0 bases and J 0 bases; bases outside gene matches: 7. CDR3 size: 17 residues. From germline, CDR1 is SEHNR and CDR2 FQNEAQ (reference sequence). The DNA of the CDR3 is TGTGCCAGCAGCTTAGCGCCGGACAGGCCTTCTAACTATGGCTACACCTTC. Amino acids: CASSLAPDRPSNYGYTF. Combining the CDR3 with reference TRBV7-9 and TRBJ1-2 gives the whole variable domain DTGVSQNPRHKITKRGQNVTFRCDPISEHNRLYWYRQTLGQGPEFLTYFQNEAQLEKSRLLSDRFSAERPKGSFSTLEIQRTEQGDSAMYLCASSLAPDRPSNYGYTFGSGTRLTVV.

The chain couples TRBV7-6 to TRBJ1-6, with 8 bases that match TRBD1. The CDR3 spans 14 residues. The germline V gene has CDR1 SGHVS and CDR2 FNYEAQ. V shed 5 bases, J shed 10 bases, and the junction held 7 bases outside the gene matches. The CDR3 here is CASSPTGGRSPLHF. The CDR3 nucleotides read TGTGCCAGCAGCCCCACAGGGGGAAGGTCACCCCTCCACTTT. Full variable domain (remainder filled in from reference TRBV7-6 and TRBJ1-6): GAGVSQSPRYKVTKRGQDVALRCDPISGHVSLYWYRQALGQGPEFLTYFNYEAQQDKSGLPNDRFSAERPEGSISTLTIQRTEQRDSAMYRCASSPTGGRSPLHFGNGTRLTVT.

The V gene is TRBV6-5, the J gene TRBJ2-1; tentatively, D is TRBD1 (6 bases). With 6 bases removed from V and 5 bases from J, the gap between germline ends came to 14 bases. From germline, CDR1 is MNHEY and CDR2 SVGAGI. This CDR3 has 14 residues. CDR3 in DNA: TGTGCCAGCAGACCACAGGGTGGCGACAATGAGCAGTTCTTC. Its protein product is CASRPQGGDNEQFF.

V gene TRBV27 combines with J gene TRBJ2-3; TRBD2 is a possible D gene (5 bases). This CDR3 has 11 amino acids. Between the trimmed V and J ends, which lost 8 bases and 3 bases, there was a span of 6 bases. Germline loops: CDR1 MNHEY, CDR2 SMNVEV (reference sequence). The CDR3 DNA is TGTGCCAGCCGAGGGACAGATACGCAGTATTTT. This sequence encodes CASRGTDTQYF.

CDR3 coding DNA: TGTGCCAGCAGTTTGTGGGCACAATTGAACTCCTACGAGCAGTACTTC. Protein: CASSLWAQLNSYEQYF. The chain carries TRBV6-5 and TRBJ2-7; D unclear. From germline, CDR1 is MNHEY and CDR2 SVGAGI. The length of the CDR3 is 16 residues. Trimming pared 4 bases from V and 0 bases from J, leaving 16 bases between.

This sequence joins TRBV28 and TRBJ1-5; unclear D gene. Germline values: CDR1 MDHEN, CDR2 SYDVKM. The CDR3 length is 14 residues. Trimming removed 6 bases at V and 5 bases at J, with 14 bases between. The CDR3 spells CASSLTSSHQPQHF. CDR3 DNA: TGTGCCAGCAGCCTTACATCTTCCCATCAGCCCCAGCATTTT.

In regard to this clone: Because the CDR3 is missing its conserved closing phenylalanine or tryptophan, this is likely a read error. The CDR3 sequence: CASSLKGDRAIYYEQYL. DNA for the CDR3: TGCGCCAGCAGCCTAAAGGGGGACAGAGCAATTTACTACGAGCAGTACCTC. The chain combines TRBV5-1 with TRBJ2-7; 7 bases line up with TRBD1. From germline, CDR1 is SGHRS and CDR2 YFSETQ. The CDR3 spans 17 residues. V shed 4 bases, J shed 3 bases, and the junction held 16 bases outside the gene matches.